Shown below are 27 T cell receptor beta chains from a single sample sequenced in a study of blood T cells in healthy people across ages. Using a J-beta primer mix together with a sample-barcoded 5' primer, a second PCR was run for about 6 to 11 cycles. One entry per CDR3 protein, called by TCRdb with MiXCR from the 5' RACE reads. Of more than 650,000 distinct CDR3 sequences in the sample, about a fifth were seen once. Material for sequencing was blood. These receptors all come from a man aged 70 or older in good health.

A few counts support this clonotype. The chain couples TRBV5-1 to TRBJ2-3; 7 bases are shared with TRBD2. Germline V gene sequence: CDR1 SGHRS, CDR2 YFSETQ. This CDR3 spans 13 amino acids. The ends lost 5 bases at V and 4 bases at J; junction bases unmatched: 4. The DNA for the CDR3 is TGCGCCAGCAGGAGCGGGATATCAGATACGCAGTATTTT. Translation: CASRSGISDTQYF. Full variable domain (outside the CDR3, taken from reference TRBV5-1 and TRBJ2-3): KAGVTQTPRYLIKTRGQQVTLSCSPISGHRSVSWYQQTPGQGLQFLFEYFSETQRNKGNFPGRFSGRQFSNSRSEMNVSTLELGDSALYLCASRSGISDTQYFGPGTRLTVL.

The V call is TRBV12-3 or TRBV12-4, the J call TRBJ2-2; 7 nucleotides agree with TRBD2. CDR3 size: 15 residues. The V and J ends lost 6 bases and 3 bases, in that order; junction bases with no gene match: 7. This CDR3 is CASSKGGPDTGELFF. The CDR3 nucleotides are TGTGCCAGCAGCAAGGGAGGGCCGGACACCGGGGAGCTGTTTTTT.

There are a few counts of this clonotype. The V call is TRBV7-8, the J call TRBJ2-1; D call uncertain. Germline values: CDR1 SGHVS, CDR2 FQNEAQ. Trimming left V 1 base short and J 6 bases short, with 7 bases between. The CDR3 totals 13 residues. CDR3 in amino acids: CASSLGPVNEQFF. CDR3 coding DNA: TGTGCCAGCAGCTTAGGTCCTGTCAATGAGCAGTTCTTC. The variable domain in full, completed from reference TRBV7-8 and TRBJ2-1, reads GAGVSQSPRYKVAKRGQDVALRCDPISGHVSLFWYQQALGQGPEFLTYFQNEAQLDKSGLPSDRFFAERPEGSVSTLKIQRTQQEDSAVYLCASSLGPVNEQFFGPGTRLTVL.

The CDR3 nucleotides read TGTGCCAGCAGTTACAGTCCCGCCAGGGGCGGCTCTGGAAACACCATATATTTT. Translation: CASSYSPARGGSGNTIYF. The rearrangement links TRBV6-5 to TRBJ1-3; D might be TRBD1 (6 bases). Germline CDR1 reads MNHEY; CDR2 reads SVGAGI. The CDR3 extends over 18 amino acids. Deletions cut 2 bases from V and 0 bases from J, with 17 bases between.

Notes on this clonotype: It may be a read error: a sequence one base away is much more abundant. The chain is built from TRBV7-9 and TRBJ2-3; D perhaps matches TRBD2 (5 bases). The CDR3 loop spans 15 amino acids. Per germline, CDR1 SEHNR and CDR2 FQNEAQ (reference sequence). The CDR3 sequence is CAGSSKLGSTDTQYF. DNA of the CDR3: TGTGCCGGCAGCTCAAAACTAGGGAGCACAGATACGCAGTATTTT. Supplemented by reference TRBV7-9 and TRBJ2-3, the full variable domain reads DTGVSQNPRHKITKRGQNVTFRCDPISEHNRLYWYRQTLGQGPEFLTYFQNEAQLEKSRLLSDRFSAERPKGSFSTLEIQRTEQGDSAMYLCAGSSKLGSTDTQYFGPGTRLTVL.

This clonotype was found a few times. The rearrangement joins TRBV7-9 to TRBJ1-1; the D gene is possibly TRBD1 (5 bases). The CDR3 sequence is 12 residues long. V was trimmed by 6 bases and J by 7 bases, leaving 12 bases between them. Germline CDR1 SEHNR, CDR2 FQNEAQ (reference sequence). The CDR3 loop reads CASSWGDVEAFF. The CDR3 DNA follows: TGTGCCAGCAGTTGGGGGGATGTTGAAGCTTTCTTT.

This clonotype was observed a few times. This sequence joins TRBV6-2 or TRBV6-3 and TRBJ2-4; D gene unclear. The V and J ends lost 2 bases and 6 bases respectively, with 5 bases between them. There are 12 residues in the CDR3. The germline V gene has CDR1 MNHEY and CDR2 SVGEGT. The CDR3 sequence: CASSYPRNIQYF. The CDR3 region has the DNA TGTGCCAGCAGTTACCCTAGAAACATTCAGTACTTC.

The rearrangement uses TRBV4-1 and TRBJ1-1; unclear D gene. The germline CDR1 and CDR2 sequences are MGHRA and YSYEKL. Trimming shortened V by 6 bases and J by 0 bases, and 11 bases separated the two germline ends. The CDR3 runs to 14 residues. Written as DNA, the CDR3 is TGCGCCAGCAGGACCACAGAGCTGAACACTGAAGCTTTCTTT. This codes for CASRTTELNTEAFF.

This clonotype has more than one count but fewer than ten. This CDR3 is CASSLTGLSTEAFF. The CDR3 nucleotides read TGTGCCAGCAGTCTTACAGGGTTGAGTACTGAAGCTTTCTTT. The chain has TRBV12-3 or TRBV12-4 and TRBJ1-1, with D perhaps TRBD1 (6 bases). Trimming took 5 bases from V and 5 from J, leaving 15 bases between them. The CDR3 covers 14 residues.

This chain uses TRBV9 with TRBJ2-7, with D hard to call. The CDR3 is 15 residues long. Trimming cost V 2 bases and J 7 bases, with 19 bases left between them. CDR1 is SGDLS, CDR2 YYNGEE, per germline. In nucleotides, the CDR3 is TGTGCCAGCAGCGTTGGTTTCAGTCCCCTGGGGGAGCAGTACTTC. Protein product: CASSVGFSPLGEQYF.

The V gene is TRBV20-1, the J gene TRBJ2-1; D is undetermined. CDR3 length equals 10 residues. With 1 base removed from V and 6 bases from J, the gap between germline ends came to 1 base. Germline V CDR1 and CDR2: DFQATT, SNEGSKA (reference sequence). The CDR3: CSARANEQFF. CDR3 coding DNA: TGCAGTGCTAGAGCCAATGAGCAGTTCTTC.

This rearrangement joins TRBV20-1 to TRBJ2-2; 7 positions match TRBD1. CDR3 length: 15 amino acids. With 0 bases clipped from V and 8 bases from J, the junction kept 9 bases outside the gene matches. Per germline, CDR1 DFQATT and CDR2 SNEGSKA (reference sequence). The CDR3 DNA reads as TGCAGTGCTAGAGATCAGGGCAGGGGGTCGGGGGAGCTGTTTTTT. Its translation is CSARDQGRGSGELFF.

The genes are TRBV20-1 and TRBJ1-2, with D possibly matching TRBD1 (5 bases). Trimming removed 0 bases at V and 6 bases at J, with 17 bases between. CDR3 length: 15 amino acids. Germline values: CDR1 DFQATT, CDR2 SNEGSKA (reference sequence). Written as DNA, the CDR3 is TGCAGTGCTAGAGATTTCCGGGGGTCGGAGCATGGCTACACCTTC. It specifies CSARDFRGSEHGYTF.

This clonotype has a handful of counts. This sequence joins TRBV9 and TRBJ2-2, with 9 bases that match TRBD2. Germline trimming cut 4 bases from V and 6 bases from J; bases unmatched to any gene: 10. CDR1 is SGDLS, CDR2 YYNGEE, per germline. CDR3 length: 16 amino acids. The CDR3 loop reads CASSPPGVAGAGELFF. The CDR3 nucleotides read TGTGCCAGCAGCCCGCCGGGGGTAGCGGGAGCCGGGGAGCTGTTTTTT.

The V call is TRBV9, the J call TRBJ2-2, with 11 bases identical to TRBD2. V lost 1 base, J lost 6 bases, and 8 bases stayed unmatched. The CDR3 is made up of 17 amino acids. CDR1 SGDLS and CDR2 YYNGEE come from the germline V gene. CDR3 region: CASSVISGRASSGELFF. CDR3 DNA: TGTGCCAGCAGCGTAATTAGCGGGAGGGCCTCATCCGGGGAGCTGTTTTTT.

This clonotype has a handful of counts. This chain connects TRBV7-2 to TRBJ2-1; 8 nucleotides agree with TRBD1. TRBJ2-5 explains the end of the DNA better; the J call may be wrong. CDR3 length: 13 residues. Germline V gives CDR1 SGHTA, CDR2 FQGNSA. In DNA, the CDR3 is TGTGCCAGCAGCAAAAACAGGGGGGAGACCCAGTACTTC. It is translated as CASSKNRGETQYF.

This clonotype appeared a few times. The rearrangement uses TRBV11-2 and TRBJ2-4, with TRBD1 identical over 8 bases. V lost 3 bases, J lost 9 bases, and 7 bases stayed unmatched. CDR1 is SGHAT, CDR2 FQNNGV, per germline. The CDR3 runs 14 residues. The chain's CDR3 is CASSLDRDLSIQYF. In DNA, the CDR3 is TGTGCCAGCAGCTTGGACAGGGACTTAAGCATTCAGTACTTC.

V and J are TRBV28 and TRBJ2-3; D call uncertain. The CDR3 loop spans 12 amino acids. The V gene's germline CDR1 is MDHEN and CDR2 SYDVKM. Trimming cost V 5 bases and J 4 bases, with 7 bases left between them. The CDR3 sequence: CASSRPPDTQYF. The CDR3 nucleotides are TGTGCCAGCAGTCGTCCGCCAGATACGCAGTATTTT.

A single count supports this clonotype. At one boundary the junction diverges from the germline segment, which might be a read error. The chain uses TRBV6-2 or TRBV6-3 and TRBJ1-4, with D possibly TRBD1 on 5 matching bases. Germline loops: CDR1 MNHEY, CDR2 SVGEGT. This CDR3 contains 15 residues. This chain's CDR3 is CASSGHTATNEKPFF. The CDR3 DNA reads TGTGCCAGCTCAGGACACACAGCAACTAATGAAAAACCGTTTTTT.

The table lists this clonotype with a few counts. The chain combines TRBV6-5 with TRBJ2-5; no definite D call. CDR1 and CDR2 (germline): MNHEY, SVGAGI. CDR3 length: 11 residues. The V and J ends lost 6 bases and 5 bases respectively, with 7 bases between them. The CDR3 region has the DNA TGTGCCAGCAGGCTCTTTGAGACCCAGTACTTC. As protein: CASRLFETQYF.

This clonotype was seen only a few times. The V gene is TRBV24-1, the J gene TRBJ2-1; 13 bases are a match to TRBD2. Germline V lookup: CDR1 KGHDR, CDR2 SFDVKD. The CDR3 totals 18 residues. With 1 base clipped from V and 3 bases from J, the junction kept 5 bases outside the gene matches. CDR3 protein: CATSDLGTSGTLYNEQFF. In nucleotides, the CDR3 is TGTGCCACCAGTGATTTAGGGACTAGCGGGACCCTCTACAATGAGCAGTTCTTC.

This clonotype appeared a few times. The V gene is TRBV15, the J gene TRBJ2-5; TRBD1 matches at 8 bases. V gave up 0 bases and J gave up 4 bases; unmatched junction bases: 7. The CDR3 consists of 16 residues. Germline assignment: CDR1 LNHNV and CDR2 YYDKDF (reference sequence). CDR3 nucleotide sequence: TGTGCCACCAGCAGAGACCCGGACAGGGTCTTAGAGACCCAGTACTTC. Translating it yields CATSRDPDRVLETQYF. The full variable domain, in which reference TRBV15 and TRBJ2-5 provide the parts outside the CDR3, is DAMVIQNPRYQVTQFGKPVTLSCSQTLNHNVMYWYQQKSSQAPKLLFHYYDKDFNNEADTPDNFQSRRPNTSFCFLDIRSPGLGDTAMYLCATSRDPDRVLETQYFGPGTRLLVL.

This clonotype came up a few times. The J gene is TRBJ2-1, the V gene TRBV7-8; D is uncertain. The last part of the DNA fits TRBJ2-7 better; the J call may be wrong. Germline assignment: CDR1 SGHVS and CDR2 FQNEAQ. The CDR3 has 15 amino acids. CDR3 DNA: TGTGCCAGCAGCTTAGAGGCAGACCCGACCTACGAGCAGTACTTC. This gives the protein CASSLEADPTYEQYF.

This chain uses TRBV14 with TRBJ2-5; tentative D call: TRBD2 (6 bases). CDR1 is SGHDN and CDR2 is FVKESK in the germline V gene. This CDR3 spans 14 amino acids. The V and J ends lost 4 bases and 5 bases respectively, with 14 bases between them. The CDR3 loop reads CASSRGGVAETQYF. The CDR3 DNA follows: TGTGCCAGCAGCCGGGGAGGAGTAGCGGAGACCCAGTACTTC. Filled out from reference TRBV14 and TRBJ2-5, the complete variable domain reads EAGVTQFPSHSVIEKGQTVTLRCDPISGHDNLYWYRRVMGKEIKFLLHFVKESKQDESGMPNNRFLAERTGGTYSTLKVQPAELEDSGVYFCASSRGGVAETQYFGPGTRLLVL.

This clonotype came up many times. The chain couples TRBV5-4 to TRBJ1-2; TRBD1 matches 9 bases. The CDR3 extends over 15 amino acids. Germline V gene sequence: CDR1 SGHNT, CDR2 YYREEE (reference sequence). After removal of 0 bases from V and 2 bases from J, the junction contained 2 bases not matched to a gene. The CDR3 loop reads CASSLGDRENYGYTF. DNA for the CDR3: TGTGCCAGCAGCTTGGGGGACAGGGAAAACTATGGCTACACCTTC.

This clonotype was counted once. V and J are TRBV10-3 and TRBJ2-1; tentatively, D is TRBD1 (5 bases). Germline values: CDR1 ENHRY, CDR2 SYGVKD. The CDR3 has 16 amino acids. V lost 4 bases and J 5 bases, leaving 18 bases between the germline ends. The DNA of the CDR3 is TGTGCCATCAGTGCGACAACCCCTGACAGAAACAATGAGCAGTTCTTC. Translation: CAISATTPDRNNEQFF.

The CDR3 is CASTLSAGQMTQYF. In nucleotides, the CDR3 is TGTGCCAGCACCCTTTCTGCGGGACAGATGACCCAGTACTTC. This sequence joins TRBV28 and TRBJ2-5, with D possibly matching TRBD1 (7 bases). V lost 7 bases and J 7 bases, leaving 19 bases between the germline ends. Germline CDR1 reads MDHEN; CDR2 reads SYDVKM. The CDR3 is made up of 14 amino acids.